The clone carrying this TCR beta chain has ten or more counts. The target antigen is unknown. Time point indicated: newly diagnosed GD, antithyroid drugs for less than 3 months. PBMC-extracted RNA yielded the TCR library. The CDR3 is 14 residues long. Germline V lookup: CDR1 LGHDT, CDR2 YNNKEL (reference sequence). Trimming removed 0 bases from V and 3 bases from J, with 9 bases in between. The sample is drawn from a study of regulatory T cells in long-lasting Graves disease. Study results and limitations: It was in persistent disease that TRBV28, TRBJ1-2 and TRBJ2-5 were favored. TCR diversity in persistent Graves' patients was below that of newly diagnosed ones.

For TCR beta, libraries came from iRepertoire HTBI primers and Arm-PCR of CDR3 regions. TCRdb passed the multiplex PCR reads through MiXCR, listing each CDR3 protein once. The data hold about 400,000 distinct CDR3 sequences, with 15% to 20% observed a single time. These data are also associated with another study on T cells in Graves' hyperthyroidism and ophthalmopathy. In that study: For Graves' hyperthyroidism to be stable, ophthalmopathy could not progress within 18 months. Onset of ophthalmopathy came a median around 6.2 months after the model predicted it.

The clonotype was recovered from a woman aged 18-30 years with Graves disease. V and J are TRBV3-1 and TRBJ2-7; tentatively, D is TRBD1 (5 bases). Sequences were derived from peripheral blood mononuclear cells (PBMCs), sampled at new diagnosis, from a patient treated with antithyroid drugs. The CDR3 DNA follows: TGTGCCAGCAGCCAAGATTGGGGCGACTACGAGCAGTACTTC. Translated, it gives CASSQDWGDYEQYF.